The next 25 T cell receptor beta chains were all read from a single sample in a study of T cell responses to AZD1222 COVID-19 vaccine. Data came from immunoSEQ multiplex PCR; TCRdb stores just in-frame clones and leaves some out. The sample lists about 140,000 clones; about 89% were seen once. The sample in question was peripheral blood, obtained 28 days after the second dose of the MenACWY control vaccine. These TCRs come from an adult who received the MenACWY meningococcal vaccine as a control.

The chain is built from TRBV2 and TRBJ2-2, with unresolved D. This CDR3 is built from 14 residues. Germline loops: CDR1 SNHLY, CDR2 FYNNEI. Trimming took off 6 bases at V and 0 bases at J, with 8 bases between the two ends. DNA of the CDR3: TGTGCCAGCAGGAACTACGCGAACACCGGGGAGCTGTTTTTT. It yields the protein CASRNYANTGELFF.

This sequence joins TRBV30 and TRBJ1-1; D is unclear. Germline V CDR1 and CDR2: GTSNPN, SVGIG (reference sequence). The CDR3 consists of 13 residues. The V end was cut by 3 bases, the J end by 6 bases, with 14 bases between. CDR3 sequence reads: CAWSGVLGSEAFF. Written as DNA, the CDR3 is TGTGCCTGGAGCGGGGTCCTTGGCTCTGAAGCTTTCTTT.

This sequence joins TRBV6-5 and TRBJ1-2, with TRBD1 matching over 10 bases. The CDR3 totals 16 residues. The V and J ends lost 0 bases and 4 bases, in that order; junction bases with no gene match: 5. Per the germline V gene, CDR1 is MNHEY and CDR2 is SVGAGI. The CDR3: CASSYSTGGKGYGYTF. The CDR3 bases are TGTGCCAGCAGTTACTCGACAGGGGGCAAGGGCTATGGCTACACCTTC.

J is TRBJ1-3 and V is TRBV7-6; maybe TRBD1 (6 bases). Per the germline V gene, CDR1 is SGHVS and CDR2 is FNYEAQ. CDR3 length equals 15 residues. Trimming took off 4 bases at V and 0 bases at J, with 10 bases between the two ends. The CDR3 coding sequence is TGTGCCAGCAGCTCCTGGACAGCCTCTGGAAACACCATATATTTT. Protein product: CASSSWTASGNTIYF.

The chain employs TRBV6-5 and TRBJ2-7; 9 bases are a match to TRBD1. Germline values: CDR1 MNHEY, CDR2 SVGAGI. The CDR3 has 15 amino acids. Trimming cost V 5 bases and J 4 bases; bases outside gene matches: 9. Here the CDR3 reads CASSPGTGSTYEQYF. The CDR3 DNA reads TGTGCCAGCAGTCCCGGGACAGGGAGTACGTACGAGCAGTACTTC.

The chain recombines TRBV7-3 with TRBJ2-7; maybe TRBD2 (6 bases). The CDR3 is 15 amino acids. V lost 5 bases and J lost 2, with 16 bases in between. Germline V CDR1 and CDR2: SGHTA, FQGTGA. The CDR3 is CASSKGPGETYEQYF. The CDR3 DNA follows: TGTGCCAGCAGCAAAGGGCCGGGGGAAACCTACGAGCAGTACTTC.

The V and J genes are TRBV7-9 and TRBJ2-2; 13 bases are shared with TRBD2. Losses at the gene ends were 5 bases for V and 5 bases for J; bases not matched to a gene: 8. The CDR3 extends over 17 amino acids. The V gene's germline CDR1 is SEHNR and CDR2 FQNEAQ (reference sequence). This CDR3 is CASSPYRTSGSTGELFF. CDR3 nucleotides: TGTGCCAGCAGCCCCTACCGGACTAGCGGGAGTACCGGGGAGCTGTTTTTT.

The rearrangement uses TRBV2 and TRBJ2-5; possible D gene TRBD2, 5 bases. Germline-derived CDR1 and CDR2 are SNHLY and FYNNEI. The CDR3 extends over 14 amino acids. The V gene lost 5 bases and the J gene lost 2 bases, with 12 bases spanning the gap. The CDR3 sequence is CASSWLEGQETQYF. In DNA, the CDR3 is TGTGCCAGCAGTTGGCTAGAGGGACAAGAGACCCAGTACTTC.

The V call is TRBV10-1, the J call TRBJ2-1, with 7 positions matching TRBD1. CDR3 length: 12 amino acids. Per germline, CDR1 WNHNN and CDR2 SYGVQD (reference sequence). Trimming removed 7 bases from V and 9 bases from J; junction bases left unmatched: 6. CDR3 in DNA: TGCGCCAGCAAGCAGGGGGTAGGTGAGCAGTTCTTC. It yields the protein CASKQGVGEQFF.

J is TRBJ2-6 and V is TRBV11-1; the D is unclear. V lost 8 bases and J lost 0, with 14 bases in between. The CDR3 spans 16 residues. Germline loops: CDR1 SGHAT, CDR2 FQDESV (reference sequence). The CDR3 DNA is TGTGCCAGCGCTATCGCTCTCGCCTCTGGGGCCAACGTCCTGACTTTC. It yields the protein CASAIALASGANVLTF.

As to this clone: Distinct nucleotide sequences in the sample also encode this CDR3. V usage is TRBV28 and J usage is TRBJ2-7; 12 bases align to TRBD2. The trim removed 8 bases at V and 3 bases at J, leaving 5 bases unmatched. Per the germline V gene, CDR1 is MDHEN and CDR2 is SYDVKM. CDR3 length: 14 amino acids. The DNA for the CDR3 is TGTGCCAGCCACCCGGGACTAGCGGGCTACGAGCAGTACTTC. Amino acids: CASHPGLAGYEQYF.

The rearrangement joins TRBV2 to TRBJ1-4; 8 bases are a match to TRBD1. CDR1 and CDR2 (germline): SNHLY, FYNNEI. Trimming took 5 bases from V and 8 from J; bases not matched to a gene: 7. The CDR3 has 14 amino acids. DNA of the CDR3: TGTGCCAGCAGTACCGACAGGGGCATGGAAAAACTGTTTTTT. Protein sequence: CASSTDRGMEKLFF.

The CDR3 here is CAIIDSLMNTEAFF. The CDR3 DNA is TGTGCCATCATCGACAGCCTTATGAACACTGAAGCTTTCTTT. The V gene is TRBV10-3, the J gene TRBJ1-1, with D perhaps matching TRBD1 (5 bases). V gave up 7 bases and J gave up 0 bases, with 12 bases separating them. This CDR3 comprises 14 residues. Germline V gene lookup returns CDR1 ENHRY and CDR2 SYGVKD.

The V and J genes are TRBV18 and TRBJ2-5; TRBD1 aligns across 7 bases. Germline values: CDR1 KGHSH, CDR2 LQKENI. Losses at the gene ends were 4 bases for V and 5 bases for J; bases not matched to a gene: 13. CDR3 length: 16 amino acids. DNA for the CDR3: TGTGCCAGCTCACACGGTCGTGACAGGGTATGGGAGACCCAGTACTTC. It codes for CASSHGRDRVWETQYF.

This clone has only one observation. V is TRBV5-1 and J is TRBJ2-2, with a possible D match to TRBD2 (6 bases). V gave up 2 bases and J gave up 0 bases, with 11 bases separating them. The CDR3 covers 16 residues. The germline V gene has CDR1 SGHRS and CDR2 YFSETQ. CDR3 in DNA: TGCGCCAGCAGCTTCGCAAGCGGGTCGAACACCGGGGAGCTGTTTTTT. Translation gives CASSFASGSNTGELFF.

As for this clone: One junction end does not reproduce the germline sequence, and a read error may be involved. The CDR3 reads CASSLGGTGLISEKLFF. CDR3 coding DNA: TGCGCCAGCAGTTTGGGGGGCACTGGGTTAATCAGCGAAAAACTGTTTTTT. This chain connects TRBV5-1 to TRBJ1-4; D may be TRBD1 (6 bases). CDR3 length: 17 amino acids. The germline V gene has CDR1 SGHRS and CDR2 YFSETQ.

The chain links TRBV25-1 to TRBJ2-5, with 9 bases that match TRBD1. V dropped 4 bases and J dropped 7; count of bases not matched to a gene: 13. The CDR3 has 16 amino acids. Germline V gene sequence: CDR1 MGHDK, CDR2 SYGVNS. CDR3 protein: CASSGYYRDREGTQYF. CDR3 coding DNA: TGTGCCAGCAGTGGATATTACCGGGACAGGGAGGGGACCCAGTACTTC.

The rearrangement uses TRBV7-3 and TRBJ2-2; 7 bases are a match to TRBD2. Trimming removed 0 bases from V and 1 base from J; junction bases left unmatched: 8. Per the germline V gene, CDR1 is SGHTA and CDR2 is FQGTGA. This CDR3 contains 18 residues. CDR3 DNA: TGTGCCAGCAGCTTAACTCTAGGGAGGGTGCAGAACACCGGGGAGCTGTTTTTT. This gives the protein CASSLTLGRVQNTGELFF.

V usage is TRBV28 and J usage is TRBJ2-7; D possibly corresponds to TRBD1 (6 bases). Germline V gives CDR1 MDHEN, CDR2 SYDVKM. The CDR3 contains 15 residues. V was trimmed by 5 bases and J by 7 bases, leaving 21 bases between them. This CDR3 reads CASSPVGASSGEQYF. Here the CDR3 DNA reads TGTGCCAGCAGTCCGGTGGGGGCTTCCTCTGGGGAGCAGTACTTC.

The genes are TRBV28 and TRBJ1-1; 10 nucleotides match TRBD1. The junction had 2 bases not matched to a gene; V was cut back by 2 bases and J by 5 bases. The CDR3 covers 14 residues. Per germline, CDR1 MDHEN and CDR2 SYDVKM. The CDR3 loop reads CASSLGQGDTEAFF. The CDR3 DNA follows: TGTGCCAGCAGTTTAGGACAGGGGGATACTGAAGCTTTCTTT.

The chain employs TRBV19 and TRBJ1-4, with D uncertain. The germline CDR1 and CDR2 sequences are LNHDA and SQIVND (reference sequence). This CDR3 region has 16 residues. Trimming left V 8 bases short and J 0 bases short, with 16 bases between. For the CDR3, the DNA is TGTGCCAGTTGTCAGGAGTCTGTTGCAACTAATGAAAAACTGTTTTTT. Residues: CASCQESVATNEKLFF.

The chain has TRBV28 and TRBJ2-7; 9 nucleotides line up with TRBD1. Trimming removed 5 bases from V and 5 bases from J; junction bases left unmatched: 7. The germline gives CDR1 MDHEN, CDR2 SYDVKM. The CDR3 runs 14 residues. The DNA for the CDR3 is TGTGCCAGCAGTCCTGGGACAGGGTTCCACGAGCAGTACTTC. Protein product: CASSPGTGFHEQYF. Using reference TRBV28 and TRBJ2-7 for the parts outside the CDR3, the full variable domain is DVKVTQSSRYLVKRTGEKVFLECVQDMDHENMFWYRQDPGLGLRLIYFSYDVKMKEKGDIPEGYSVSREKKERFSLILESASTNQTSMYLCASSPGTGFHEQYFGPGTRLTVT.

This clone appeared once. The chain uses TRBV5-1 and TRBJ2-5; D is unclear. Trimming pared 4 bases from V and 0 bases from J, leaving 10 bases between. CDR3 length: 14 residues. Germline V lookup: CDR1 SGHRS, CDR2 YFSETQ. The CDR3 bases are TGCGCCAGCAGCCCCATAGAGAACCAAGAGACCCAGTACTTC. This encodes CASSPIENQETQYF.

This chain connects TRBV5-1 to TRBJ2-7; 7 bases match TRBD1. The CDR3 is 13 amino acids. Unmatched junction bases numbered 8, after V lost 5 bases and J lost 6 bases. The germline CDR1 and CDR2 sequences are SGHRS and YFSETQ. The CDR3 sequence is CASRGTASPEQYF. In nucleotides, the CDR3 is TGCGCCAGCAGGGGGACAGCTTCGCCCGAGCAGTACTTC.

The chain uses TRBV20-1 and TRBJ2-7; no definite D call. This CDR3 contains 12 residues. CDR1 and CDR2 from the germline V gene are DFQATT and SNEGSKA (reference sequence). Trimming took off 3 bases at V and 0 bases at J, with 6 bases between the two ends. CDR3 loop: CSASDTSYEQYF. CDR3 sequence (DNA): TGCAGTGCTAGTGACACCTCCTACGAGCAGTACTTC.